This T cell receptor beta chain was obtained from a study of post-analysis software for immune sequencing data. General study points: Samples from a shared batch, those prepared together, strongly co-clustered by F measure. There were roughly 5 TRBV segments more frequent in patients than controls, and TRBV5-6, TRBV5-1 and TRBV20-1 were among them.

The trim removed 2 bases at V and 7 bases at J, leaving 2 bases unmatched. From germline, CDR1 is SGHKS and CDR2 YYEKEE (reference sequence). The CDR3 is made up of 14 amino acids. Details on this clonotype: Its cognate antigen is unknown.

The authors incorporated unique molecular identifiers into the TCR beta cDNA libraries. MiXCR, applied by TCRdb to the PCR reads, yields one record per CDR3 protein. This sample has roughly 430,000 distinct CDR3 sequences, with roughly 40% found just once. The sequence was obtained from a girl under 10 years old with multiple sclerosis. The sample was blood. The rearrangement joins TRBV5-5 to TRBJ2-1; 11 bases are a match to TRBD2. CDR3 sequence reads: CASSLVAGGNEQFF. In DNA, the CDR3 is TGTGCCAGCAGCTTAGTAGCGGGAGGGAATGAGCAGTTCTTC. The whole variable domain, remainder taken from reference TRBV5-5 and TRBJ2-1, is DAGVTQSPTHLIKTRGQQVTLRCSPISGHKSVSWYQQVLGQGPQFIFQYYEKEERGRGNFPDRFSARQFPNYSSELNVNALLLGDSALYLCASSLVAGGNEQFFGPGTRLTVL.